The 6 T cell receptor beta chains in this list originate from one sample, sequenced in a study of shared clonotypes between healthy human individuals. TCRdb keeps only in-frame clones here, not all; method: immunoSEQ multiplex PCR. The sample includes about 460,000 clones, approximately 77% of them seen just once. The sequenced sample was PBMCs. Source of these receptors: a woman aged 40 to 50 in good health. Some clones in this sample may be carry-over from other donors' samples.

The genes are TRBV5-1 and TRBJ2-1, with TRBD1 identical over 8 bases. This CDR3 contains 14 residues. Germline V gene sequence: CDR1 SGHRS, CDR2 YFSETQ. The V and J ends lost 0 bases and 13 bases, in that order; junction bases with no gene match: 9. The CDR3 DNA reads as TGCGCCAGCAGCTTGGTGGGACAGGTCGGGGGACAGTTCTTC. Translated: CASSLVGQVGGQFF.

V is TRBV4-1 and J is TRBJ2-5; unclear D gene. Germline CDR1 reads MGHRA; CDR2 reads YSYEKL. V lost 1 base, J lost 5 bases, and 11 bases lay in between. The CDR3 is 14 residues long. In DNA form, the CDR3 reads TGCGCCAGCAGCCAAGGGGTAGGACGCGAGACCCAGTACTTC. Translated: CASSQGVGRETQYF.

The chain has TRBV5-4 and TRBJ2-7; 10 bases are shared with TRBD2. Germline V gives CDR1 SGHNT, CDR2 YYREEE (reference sequence). The CDR3 contains 15 residues. J gave up 5 bases and V 2 bases, and 7 bases lay outside the gene matches. For the CDR3, the DNA is TGTGCCAGCAGCTTTTTAGCGGGAGGTGGGCACGAGCAGTACTTC. Its translation: CASSFLAGGGHEQYF.

The CDR3: CASSPSRGERNEQFF. CDR3 DNA: TGTGCCAGCAGCCCCTCGAGGGGAGAACGCAATGAGCAGTTCTTC. The chain carries TRBV7-3 and TRBJ2-1; perhaps D is TRBD1 or TRBD2 (5 bases each). The CDR3 is 15 residues long. The V gene lost 5 bases and the J gene lost 6 bases, with 17 bases spanning the gap. The germline V gene has CDR1 SGHTA and CDR2 FQGTGA.

This clone was recorded a few times. The chain links TRBV6-5 to TRBJ2-7; D is ambiguous. V shed 6 bases and J shed 2 bases, with 11 bases lying between them. The germline gives CDR1 MNHEY, CDR2 SVGAGI. The CDR3 extends over 13 amino acids. CDR3: CASRGPPTYEQYF. For the CDR3, the DNA is TGTGCCAGCAGAGGACCCCCTACCTACGAGCAGTACTTC.

About this clone itself: Given a much more abundant clone one base away, this may be a read error. V is TRBV28 and J is TRBJ2-1, with no clear D. Between the trimmed V and J ends, which lost 2 bases and 7 bases, there was a span of 0 bases. CDR3 length: 10 residues. Per the germline V gene, CDR1 is MDHEN and CDR2 is SYDVKM. The CDR3 loop is CASSLNEQFF. DNA for the CDR3: TGTGCCAGCAGTTTAAATGAGCAGTTCTTC.